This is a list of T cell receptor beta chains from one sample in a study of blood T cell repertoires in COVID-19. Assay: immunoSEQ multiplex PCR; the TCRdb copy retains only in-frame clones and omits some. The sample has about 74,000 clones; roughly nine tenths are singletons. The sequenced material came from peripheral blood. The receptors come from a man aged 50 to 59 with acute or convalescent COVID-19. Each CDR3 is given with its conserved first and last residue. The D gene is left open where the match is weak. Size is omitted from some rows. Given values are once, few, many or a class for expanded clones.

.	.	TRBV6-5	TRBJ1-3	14	CASRRDRSGNTIYF	TGTGCCAGCAGACGAGACAGGTCTGGAAACACCATATATTTT
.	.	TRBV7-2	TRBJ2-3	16	CASSEKVRLNTDTQYF	TGTGCCAGCAGCGAAAAGGTTCGACTAAACACAGATACGCAGTATTTT
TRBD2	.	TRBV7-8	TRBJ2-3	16	CASSLSERGDTDTQYF	TGTGCCAGCAGCTTAAGTGAGCGGGGGGACACAGATACGCAGTATTTT
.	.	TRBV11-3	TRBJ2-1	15	CASSLGWGAYNEQFF	TGTGCCAGCAGCTTAGGGTGGGGGGCCTACAATGAGCAGTTCTTC
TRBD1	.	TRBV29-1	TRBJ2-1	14	CSVVGTGGFNEQFF	TGCAGCGTTGTCGGGACAGGGGGCTTCAATGAGCAGTTCTTC
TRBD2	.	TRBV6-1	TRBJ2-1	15	CASSEGGAGYNEQFF	TGTGCCAGCAGTGAAGGGGGAGCGGGGTACAATGAGCAGTTCTTC
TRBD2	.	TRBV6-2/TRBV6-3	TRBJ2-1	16	CASSSVAGVAYNEQFF	TGTGCCAGCAGTTCGGTAGCGGGAGTGGCCTACAATGAGCAGTTCTTC
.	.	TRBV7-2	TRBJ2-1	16	CASSLVPSLRIDEQFF	TGTGCCAGCAGCTTAGTTCCGAGCCTTAGAATAGATGAGCAGTTCTTC
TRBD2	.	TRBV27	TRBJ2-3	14	CASTRDYGTDTQYF	TGTGCCAGCACCCGGGACTATGGCACAGATACGCAGTATTTT
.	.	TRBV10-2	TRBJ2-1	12	CASLQGGNEQFF	TGCGCCAGCTTACAGGGTGGCAATGAGCAGTTCTTC
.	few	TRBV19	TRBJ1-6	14	CASSITGETSPLHF	TGTGCCAGTAGTATAACCGGGGAAACCTCACCCCTCCACTTT
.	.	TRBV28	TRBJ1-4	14	CASSFRTDNEKLFF	TGTGCCAGCAGTTTTCGGACAGATAATGAAAAACTGTTTTTT
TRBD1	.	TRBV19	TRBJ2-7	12	CASTGPGGEQYF	TGTGCCAGTACCGGACCAGGGGGCGAGCAGTACTTC
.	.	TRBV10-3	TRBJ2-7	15	CAISDSTGKTYEQYF	TGTGCCATCAGTGACTCTACAGGTAAAACCTACGAGCAGTACTTC
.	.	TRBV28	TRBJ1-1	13	CASSFRESTEAFF	TGTGCCAGCAGTTTCAGGGAAAGCACTGAAGCTTTCTTT
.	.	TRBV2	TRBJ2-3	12	CASGQSTDTQYF	TGTGCCAGCGGACAGTCCACAGATACGCAGTATTTT
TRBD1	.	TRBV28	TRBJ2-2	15	CASSSMGQGSGELFF	TGTGCCAGCAGTTCAATGGGACAGGGGTCCGGGGAGCTGTTTTTT
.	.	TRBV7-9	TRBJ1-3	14	CASSLLDSSNTIYF	TGTGCCAGCAGCTTACTGGACAGCTCAAACACCATATATTTT
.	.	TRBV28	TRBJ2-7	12	CASSRYSYEQYF	TGTGCCAGCAGTCGGTACTCATACGAGCAGTACTTC
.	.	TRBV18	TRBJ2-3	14	CASSPTPSTDTQYF	TGTGCCAGCTCACCGACACCTAGCACAGATACGCAGTATTTT
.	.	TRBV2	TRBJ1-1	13	CASSESQGLEAFF	TGTGCCAGCAGTGAATCCCAGGGGTTGGAGGCTTTCTTT
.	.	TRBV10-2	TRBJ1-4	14	CASSSSATNEKLFF	TGCGCCAGCAGTTCAAGCGCAACTAATGAAAAACTGTTTTTT
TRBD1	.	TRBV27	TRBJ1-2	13	CASSLTGSGVCTF	TGTGCCAGCAGTCTGACAGGGAGTGGGGTCTGCACCTTC
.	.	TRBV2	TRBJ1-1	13	CASRPEEGPQAFF	TGTGCCAGCAGGCCGGAGGAGGGGCCTCAAGCTTTCTTT
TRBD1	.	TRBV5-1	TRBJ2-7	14	CASSTGTGNHEQYF	TGCGCCAGCAGCACCGGGACAGGGAACCACGAGCAGTACTTC
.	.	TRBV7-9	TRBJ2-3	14	CASSLRRAADTQYF	TGTGCCAGCAGCCTCCGCAGGGCCGCAGATACGCAGTATTTT
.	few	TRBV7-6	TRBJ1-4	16	CASSLNPGLSNEKLFF	TGTGCCAGCAGCTTGAACCCAGGGTTGTCTAATGAAAAACTGTTTTTT
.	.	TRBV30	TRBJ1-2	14	CAWSPPGSLYGYTF	TGTGCCTGGAGTCCCCCCGGGTCCCTCTATGGCTACACCTTC
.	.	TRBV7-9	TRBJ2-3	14	CASGGQSHTDTQYF	TGTGCCAGCGGAGGGCAGTCCCACACAGATACGCAGTATTTT
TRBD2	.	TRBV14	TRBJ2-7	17	CASSQEARLAGGDEQYF	TGTGCCAGCAGCCAAGAAGCCCGACTAGCGGGAGGCGACGAGCAGTACTTC
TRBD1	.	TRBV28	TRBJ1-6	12	CASRGQGDAVHF	TGTGCCAGCAGGGGACAGGGGGACGCAGTCCACTTT
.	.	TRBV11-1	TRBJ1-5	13	CASSLTRGQPQHF	TGTGCCAGCAGCTTAACCCGAGGCCAGCCCCAGCATTTT
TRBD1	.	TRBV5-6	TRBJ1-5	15	CASSFRDRQGGPQHF	TGTGCCAGCAGCTTCCGGGACAGGCAGGGAGGGCCCCAGCATTTT
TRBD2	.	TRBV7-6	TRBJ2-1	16	CASSLLAESSYNEQFF	TGTGCCAGCAGCTTGCTAGCGGAAAGCTCCTACAATGAGCAGTTCTTC
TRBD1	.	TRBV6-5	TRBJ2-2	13	CASTLDRAGELFF	TGTGCCAGCACCCTGGACAGGGCCGGGGAGCTGTTTTTT